This record covers a single T cell receptor beta chain. The data stem from a study of blood T cell repertoires in COVID-19. Background on the study: Sites across the United States, Italy and Spain contributed samples from acute and convalescent COVID-19.

After removal of 0 bases from V and 1 base from J, the junction contained 4 bases not matched to a gene. Germline lookup yields CDR1 LNHNV and CDR2 YYDKDF (reference sequence). This CDR3 spans 16 amino acids. The age range of participants was about 18 to 100 years, with residence in about two dozen US areas. Either two negative PCRs, clearance, or symptom resolution qualified Cohort 3 donors as recovered. Using immunoSEQ multiplex PCR, the repertoire was profiled, and TCRdb retains in-frame clones only, with some absent. The repertoire holds 150,000 to 200,000 clones, with under 90% as singletons. The source is a man aged 55 to 70 who had recovered from COVID-19. The J gene is TRBJ2-7, the V gene TRBV15; TRBD1 agrees at 9 bases. Sequences were obtained from PBMCs or T cells enriched from blood (not recorded which). The CDR3, as DNA: TGTGCCACCAGCAGAGATAGGGGACAGGGATCCTACGAGCAGTACTTC. Amino acid sequence: CATSRDRGQGSYEQYF.